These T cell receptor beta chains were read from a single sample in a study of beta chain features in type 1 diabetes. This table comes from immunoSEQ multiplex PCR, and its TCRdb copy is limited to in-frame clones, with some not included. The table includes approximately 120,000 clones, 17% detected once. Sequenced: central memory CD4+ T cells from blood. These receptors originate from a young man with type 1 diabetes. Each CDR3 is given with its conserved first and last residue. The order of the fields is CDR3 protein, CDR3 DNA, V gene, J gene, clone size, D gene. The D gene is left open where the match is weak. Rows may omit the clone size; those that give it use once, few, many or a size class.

CASKLNSGGAYEQYF	TGTGCCAGCAAGCTCAATAGCGGGGGAGCCTACGAGCAGTACTTC	TRBV2	TRBJ2-7	-	TRBD2
CASSPPGVSGANVLTF	TGTGCCAGCAGCCCCCCCGGGGTTTCTGGGGCCAACGTCCTGACTTTC	TRBV4-2	TRBJ2-6	once	-
CASSFGQGGKQYF	TGCGCCAGCAGCTTTGGACAGGGAGGGAAGCAGTACTTC	TRBV5-1	TRBJ2-7	few	-
CASSQTSEAFF	TGTGCCAGCAGTCAGACATCTGAAGCTTTCTTT	TRBV6-5	TRBJ1-1	few	-
CASSFGQGRGYEQYF	TGTGCCAGCAGTTTTGGACAGGGACGTGGCTACGAGCAGTACTTC	TRBV27	TRBJ2-7	few	TRBD1
CASSPEADPNSLEFF	TGTGCCAGCAGCCCAGAAGCGGACCCCAACTCGTTGGAGTTCTTC	TRBV12-2	TRBJ2-1	-	-
CASRWTSGFYEQYF	TGTGCCAGCAGATGGACTAGCGGGTTCTACGAGCAGTACTTC	TRBV6-1	TRBJ2-7	-	TRBD2
CASKPGFSSTDTQYF	TGTGCCAGCAAGCCAGGGTTCTCGAGCACAGATACGCAGTATTTT	TRBV27	TRBJ2-3	-	-
CSVEENGFTDTQYF	TGCAGCGTTGAAGAAAACGGCTTCACAGATACGCAGTATTTT	TRBV29-1	TRBJ2-3	-	-
CASSQVTTMNTEAFF	TGCGCCAGCAGCCAAGTAACCACAATGAACACTGAAGCTTTCTTT	TRBV4-3	TRBJ1-1	-	-
CASREPGLSETQYF	TGTGCCAGCAGAGAGCCTGGGTTGTCAGAGACCCAGTACTTC	TRBV27	TRBJ2-5	-	-
CASMRLAGYNEQFF	TGCGCCAGCATGCGGCTAGCGGGGTACAATGAGCAGTTCTTC	TRBV5-1	TRBJ2-1	-	TRBD2
CASSFTGTGLLGELFF	TGTGCCAGCAGTTTCACCGGGACAGGGTTACTCGGGGAGCTGTTTTTT	TRBV6-5	TRBJ2-2	few	TRBD1
CSGPGTGGGELFF	TGCAGCGGTCCCGGGACAGGGGGCGGCGAGCTGTTTTTT	TRBV29-1	TRBJ2-2	-	TRBD1
CASSSDRVGQPQHF	TGTGCCAGCAGTTCAGACAGGGTGGGACAGCCCCAGCATTTT	TRBV28	TRBJ1-5	few	TRBD1
CASSVVSSTNEQFF	TGTGCCAGCAGCGTAGTATCCAGTACGAATGAGCAGTTCTTC	TRBV9	TRBJ2-1	few	-
CASISGRNNEQFF	TGTGCCAGCATTAGCGGGCGAAACAATGAGCAGTTCTTC	TRBV27	TRBJ2-1	-	TRBD2
CASSQRQGGPSPLHF	TGTGCCAGCAGCCAAAGACAGGGAGGGCCTTCACCCCTCCACTTT	TRBV7-9	TRBJ1-6	once	TRBD1
CASSEVVTLTNNEQFF	TGTGCCAGCAGTGAAGTAGTGACGTTAACAAACAATGAGCAGTTCTTC	TRBV2	TRBJ2-1	few	-
CSVWSGSTDTQYF	TGCAGCGTTTGGTCCGGGAGCACAGATACGCAGTATTTT	TRBV29-1	TRBJ2-3	few	-
CASSLPQGSGYTF	TGTGCCAGCAGTTTACCGCAGGGCTCTGGCTACACCTTC	TRBV28	TRBJ1-2	once	-
CASSLIDQPQHF	TGTGCCAGCAGCTTAATCGATCAGCCCCAGCATTTT	TRBV7-8	TRBJ1-5	-	-
CASSPEWDSNEKLFF	TGTGCCAGCAGCCCGGAATGGGACAGTAATGAAAAACTGTTTTTT	TRBV4-2	TRBJ1-4	few	TRBD1
CAWIPGLADTGELFF	TGTGCCTGGATCCCGGGACTAGCGGACACCGGGGAGCTGTTTTTT	TRBV30	TRBJ2-2	-	TRBD2
CASSPIQGSNEQYF	TGTGCCAGCTCACCGATACAGGGGTCGAACGAGCAGTACTTC	TRBV18	TRBJ2-7	few	TRBD1
CASSLQGLETQYF	TGTGCTAGCAGCTTGCAGGGGTTGGAGACCCAGTACTTC	TRBV7-7	TRBJ2-5	few	-
CASGTVQGTEAFF	TGTGCCAGCGGAACGGTTCAGGGAACTGAAGCTTTCTTT	TRBV6-1	TRBJ1-1	few	-
CSVGGSDYNEQFF	TGCAGCGTTGGGGGTTCTGACTACAATGAGCAGTTCTTC	TRBV29-1	TRBJ2-1	-	-
CSVGGQDTDGYTF	TGCAGCGTTGGGGGACAGGACACCGATGGCTACACCTTC	TRBV29-1	TRBJ1-2	-	TRBD1
CATSRAGNTEAFF	TGTGCCACCAGCAGAGCTGGGAACACTGAAGCTTTCTTT	TRBV15	TRBJ1-1	-	-
CASSSVRGSYNEQFF	TGTGCCAGCAGCTCCGTTCGGGGGTCCTACAATGAGCAGTTCTTC	TRBV11-3	TRBJ2-1	few	-
CASSAGNYNYGYTF	TGTGCCAGCAGCGCGGGAAACTATAACTATGGCTACACCTTC	TRBV9	TRBJ1-2	-	-
CASSESVGYNEQFF	TGTGCCAGCAGTGAAAGCGTCGGGTACAATGAGCAGTTCTTC	TRBV6-1	TRBJ2-1	once	-
CSVGGGHLQETQYF	TGCAGCGTTGGGGGGGGACACCTCCAAGAGACCCAGTACTTC	TRBV29-1	TRBJ2-5	few	-
CASSSEGGSYEQYF	TGTGCCAGCAGCTCTGAGGGCGGATCCTACGAGCAGTACTTC	TRBV7-9	TRBJ2-7	few	-
CASSPAGETQYF	TGTGCCAGCTCACCCGCGGGGGAGACCCAGTACTTC	TRBV18	TRBJ2-5	-	-
CASSPFDTNNEQFF	TGTGCCAGCTCACCATTTGACACCAACAATGAGCAGTTCTTC	TRBV18	TRBJ2-1	few	-
CASSLEAGPSYGYTF	TGTGCCAGCAGCTTAGAGGCGGGCCCAAGCTATGGCTACACCTTC	TRBV7-2	TRBJ1-2	many	-
CASSYGGGQETQYF	TGTGCCAGCAGTTACGGGGGGGGACAAGAGACCCAGTACTTC	TRBV6-5	TRBJ2-5	-	TRBD2
CASGFRQVNSYEQYF	TGTGCCAGCGGGTTTCGACAGGTCAACTCCTACGAGCAGTACTTC	TRBV6-5	TRBJ2-7	-	-
CASRLGLGRTGELFF	TGTGCCAGCAGGTTGGGCCTGGGGCGGACCGGGGAGCTGTTTTTT	TRBV7-8	TRBJ2-2	few	-
CASSLGLAAAGETQYF	TGTGCCAGCAGCCTAGGGCTAGCGGCGGCGGGAGAGACCCAGTACTTC	TRBV14	TRBJ2-5	-	TRBD2
CASSPTSGVNNEQFF	TGTGCCAGCAGCCCGACTAGCGGGGTGAACAATGAGCAGTTCTTC	TRBV11-3	TRBJ2-1	-	TRBD2
CASSQDPGSWETQYF	TGCGCCAGCAGCCAGGACCCAGGGAGCTGGGAGACCCAGTACTTC	TRBV4-3	TRBJ2-5	few	-
CAWSVRRGPSNQPQHF	TGTGCCTGGAGTGTACGGAGGGGGCCAAGCAATCAGCCCCAGCATTTT	TRBV30	TRBJ1-5	-	TRBD1
CASSVDQGSYNEQFF	TGTGCCAGCAGCGTAGATCAGGGATCCTACAATGAGCAGTTCTTC	TRBV9	TRBJ2-1	few	-
CASSSQTSREQFF	TGTGCCAGCAGCTCCCAGACCAGCAGGGAGCAGTTCTTC	TRBV7-2	TRBJ2-1	-	-
CASSEPLGEVAEQYF	TGTGCCAGCAGCGAACCCCTTGGGGAAGTTGCCGAGCAGTACTTC	TRBV11-1	TRBJ2-7	few	-